This T cell receptor (beta chain) originates from a study of identical twins. Study results and caveats: It was out-of-frame TCR alpha sharing in monozygotic twins that models underestimated. While abundant cord blood beta clonotypes carried fewer insertions, memory repertoires showed no such pattern. Not following the same donors, the study drew its conclusions from cross-sectional statistical analysis. Weaker excess twin sharing was observed in beta out-of-frame sequences.

Remarks on this clonotype: Antigen: not known.

MiXCR was run by TCRdb on the 5' RACE reads, yielding one entry per CDR3 protein. The sample has fewer than 800,000 distinct CDR3 sequences, 7% to 7.5% seen once. The CDR3 is 16 residues long. V dropped 4 bases and J dropped 3; count of bases not matched to a gene: 7. Per the germline V gene, CDR1 is SGHRS and CDR2 is YFSETQ. These data also featured in a second study, about yellow fever vaccine responses in identical twins.

The clonotype originates from a woman in her late teens or twenties in good health. V gene TRBV5-1 combines with J gene TRBJ2-1; 10 bases match TRBD2. The specimen was PBMCs. The CDR3 region has the DNA TGCGCCAGCAGCCCGAGCGGGAGGGCCTTCTACAATGAGCAGTTCTTC. It yields the protein CASSPSGRAFYNEQFF.